This T cell receptor beta chain was identified in a study of low-dose radiotherapy and immunotherapy resistance in tumors. First-strand cDNA used TRAV- and TRBV-specific primers, covering alpha and beta chains. PCR amplification of the TCRs was performed with Phusion for 20 PCR cycles, and it relied on a constant-region primer together with a V-primer adapter. In vitro transcription was used to amplify the isolated mRNA. Using its own MiXCR run on the reads, TCRdb lists one record per CDR3 protein. The sample has 55,000 to 70,000 distinct CDR3 sequences; under 30% are singletons. The CDR3 is 17 residues long. Germline trimming cut 5 bases from V and 0 bases from J; bases unmatched to any gene: 12. Germline values: CDR1 MNHEY, CDR2 SVGEGT. This clonotype was counted ten times or more. Described time point: before trial treatment.

The source is a male donor with prostate cancer. The sample here was PBMCs, taken before treatment. This sequence joins TRBV6-2 or TRBV6-3 and TRBJ1-1; TRBD1 aligns across 7 bases. The CDR3 here is CASSDLTGQSMNTEAFF. The CDR3, as DNA: TGTGCCAGCAGTGACTTGACAGGGCAGTCAATGAACACTGAAGCTTTCTTT.